These T cell receptor beta chains were read from a single sample in a study of blood T cell repertoires in COVID-19. Sequenced by immunoSEQ multiplex PCR; TCRdb stores in-frame clones only, minus some. The sample holds under 200,000 clones; about 90% are singletons and the top ten take 1.5% to 2%. Sequences were obtained from peripheral blood. The receptors come from a man between 18 and 29 years old with active or convalescent COVID-19. The CDR3 runs from the conserved cysteine through the conserved F or W. The order of the fields is CDR3 protein, CDR3 DNA, D gene, V gene, J gene, clone size. D genes are given only for firm matches. Only some rows state a clone size, as once, few, many or a class for expanded clones.

CASSSERQGRGNTEAFF,TGTGCCAGTAGTTCAGAAAGACAGGGAAGAGGGAACACTGAAGCTTTCTTT,TRBD1,TRBV19,TRBJ1-1,-
CASSPQLDSNEQFF,TGTGCCAGCAGCCCACAACTAGATTCCAATGAGCAGTTCTTC,-,TRBV7-2,TRBJ2-1,-
CASSLGGDRASIYGYTF,TGTGCCAGCAGCTTAGGAGGGGACAGGGCCTCAATTTATGGCTACACCTTC,TRBD1,TRBV7-2,TRBJ1-2,-
CATSIKRGTTDTQYF,TGTGCCACCAGCATCAAGCGGGGGACCACAGATACGCAGTATTTT,TRBD2,TRBV15,TRBJ2-3,-
CASSDRTGGVDGYTF,TGTGCCAGCAGTGACCGGACAGGGGGCGTAGATGGCTACACCTTC,TRBD1,TRBV2,TRBJ1-2,-
CASSLALGTGWGGYTF,TGTGCCAGCAGCTTAGCGTTGGGGACAGGGTGGGGTGGCTACACCTTC,TRBD1,TRBV7-2,TRBJ1-2,-
CASSFDSTGELFF,TGTGCCAGCAGTTTCGACAGCACCGGGGAGCTGTTTTTT,-,TRBV3-1/TRBV3-2,TRBJ2-2,-
CASSTGLAGGPNEQYF,TGTGCCAGCAGTACGGGACTAGCGGGAGGGCCCAACGAGCAGTACTTC,TRBD2,TRBV27,TRBJ2-7,-
CASSLTGTSGLNEQFF,TGTGCCAGCAGCTTAACTGGAACTAGCGGACTCAATGAGCAGTTCTTC,TRBD2,TRBV7-3,TRBJ2-1,once
CASSRGTENEKLFF,TGTGCCAGCTCCCGCGGGACAGAGAATGAAAAACTGTTTTTT,TRBD1,TRBV18,TRBJ1-4,-
CASSLRQGSTNEKLFF,TGTGCCAGCAGCCTTAGACAGGGGAGCACTAATGAAAAACTGTTTTTT,TRBD1,TRBV3-1/TRBV3-2,TRBJ1-4,-
CASSVGQGTYEQYF,TGTGCCAGCAGCGTTGGGCAGGGGACCTACGAGCAGTACTTC,-,TRBV9,TRBJ2-7,-
CASSAPFGPSPEAFF,TGTGCCAGCAGCGCCCCGTTTGGGCCTAGCCCTGAAGCTTTCTTT,-,TRBV9,TRBJ1-1,-
CASSRSRNTGELFF,TGCGCCAGCAGCCGTAGTAGGAACACCGGGGAGCTGTTTTTT,-,TRBV4-1,TRBJ2-2,-
CASSPFRSSGNTIYF,TGTGCCAGCAGCCCATTTAGGAGCTCTGGAAACACCATATATTTT,-,TRBV3-1/TRBV3-2,TRBJ1-3,-
CASSLAIGDTEAFF,TGTGCCAGCAGTTTGGCCATAGGGGACACTGAAGCTTTCTTT,-,TRBV27,TRBJ1-1,few
CASQGVVPEAFF,TGTGCCAGCCAGGGTGTAGTGCCTGAAGCTTTCTTT,-,TRBV7-9,TRBJ1-1,-
CACKGGAALATNEKLFF,TGTGCCTGCAAAGGGGGCGCGGCCCTAGCAACTAATGAAAAACTGTTTTTT,TRBD1,TRBV30,TRBJ1-4,-
CASSLTTGGEQYF,TGTGCCAGCAGCTTAACCACAGGGGGCGAGCAGTACTTC,TRBD1,TRBV7-2,TRBJ2-7,-
CSVEVGGGYTF,TGCAGCGTTGAAGTTGGGGGGGGCTACACCTTC,-,TRBV29-1,TRBJ1-2,-
CASSHRDRGGEAFF,TGTGCCAGCAGTCACCGGGACAGGGGGGGTGAAGCTTTCTTT,TRBD1,TRBV3-1/TRBV3-2,TRBJ1-1,-
CASSQTGNEQFF,TGTGCCAGCTCCCAGACGGGCAATGAGCAGTTCTTC,-,TRBV6-5,TRBJ2-1,-
CASRPVGTGNSPLHF,TGCGCCAGCCGCCCCGTGGGGACAGGGAATTCACCCCTCCACTTT,TRBD1,TRBV5-1,TRBJ1-6,-
CASSSRDFAYEQYF,TGTGCCAGCAGCTCCCGGGACTTCGCCTACGAGCAGTACTTC,-,TRBV7-2,TRBJ2-7,-
CASSLAQEKLFF,TGTGCCAGCAGCTTAGCCCAGGAAAAACTGTTTTTT,-,TRBV7-9,TRBJ1-4,-
CATSRDGTGESGYTF,TGTGCCACCAGCAGAGATGGGACAGGGGAGTCTGGCTACACCTTC,TRBD1,TRBV15,TRBJ1-2,-
CASSYSSRRETQYF,TGTGCCAGCAGTTACTCGAGTAGGAGAGAGACCCAGTACTTC,-,TRBV6-2/TRBV6-3,TRBJ2-5,-
CASSSGQGGTEAFF,TGTGCCAGCAGCAGCGGACAGGGGGGAACTGAAGCTTTCTTT,TRBD1,TRBV11-2,TRBJ1-1,once
CSVERRQGNTEAFF,TGCAGCGTTGAAAGGCGACAGGGGAACACTGAAGCTTTCTTT,TRBD1,TRBV29-1,TRBJ1-1,-
CAWSVSGIPTDTQYF,TGTGCCTGGAGTGTAAGCGGGATCCCTACAGATACGCAGTATTTT,TRBD2,TRBV30,TRBJ2-3,-
CASSQEETGDVQYF,TGCGCCAGCAGCCAAGAGGAGACAGGGGACGTGCAGTACTTC,TRBD1,TRBV4-3,TRBJ2-7,once
CASSLAGRGTDTQYF,TGTGCCAGCAGTTTGGCAGGGAGGGGCACAGATACGCAGTATTTT,TRBD2,TRBV27,TRBJ2-3,-
CASSAGQGMSGANVLTF,TGTGCCAGCTCGGCCGGACAGGGAATGAGTGGGGCCAACGTCCTGACTTTC,TRBD1,TRBV18,TRBJ2-6,-
CAWSTNSGNTIYF,TGTGCCTGGAGTACTAACTCTGGAAACACCATATATTTT,-,TRBV30,TRBJ1-3,-
CASSASGSRGRAYNEQFF,TGTGCCAGCAGCGCTAGCGGGAGCCGGGGGAGGGCCTACAATGAGCAGTTCTTC,TRBD2,TRBV2,TRBJ2-1,-
CASSQDWDRRNYGYTF,TGTGCCAGCAGCCAAGATTGGGACAGACGAAACTATGGCTACACCTTC,TRBD1,TRBV3-1/TRBV3-2,TRBJ1-2,few
CASSQSGTVQISNQPQHF,TGTGCCAGCAGTCAATCTGGGACAGTTCAGATTAGCAATCAGCCCCAGCATTTT,TRBD1,TRBV28,TRBJ1-5,-
CASRSTGSLRAFF,TGTGCCAGCAGATCGACAGGGAGCCTGCGAGCTTTCTTT,TRBD1,TRBV6-5,TRBJ1-1,once
CASRLSGIVYEQYF,TGCGCCAGCCGGCTAAGCGGGATTGTCTACGAGCAGTACTTC,TRBD2,TRBV5-1,TRBJ2-7,once
CSVGNRGNTEAFF,TGCAGCGTTGGTAACCGAGGAAACACTGAAGCTTTCTTT,-,TRBV29-1,TRBJ1-1,-
CASSSREGRSYGYTF,TGCGCCAGCAGCTCAAGGGAAGGGAGAAGCTATGGCTACACCTTC,-,TRBV4-1,TRBJ1-2,-
CASSLEPSGIDEQFF,TGTGCCAGCAGCTTGGAGCCTAGCGGGATAGATGAGCAGTTCTTC,TRBD2,TRBV5-4,TRBJ2-1,-
CASSFDRGPGELFF,TGTGCCAGCAGTTTCGACAGGGGGCCCGGGGAGCTGTTTTTT,TRBD1,TRBV6-5,TRBJ2-2,-
CAWSVLAGALEQFF,TGTGCCTGGAGTGTCCTAGCGGGAGCTCTTGAGCAGTTCTTC,TRBD2,TRBV30,TRBJ2-1,-
CASSQMNRGPNYGYTF,TGTGCCAGCTCCCAAATGAACAGGGGCCCAAACTATGGCTACACCTTC,TRBD1,TRBV18,TRBJ1-2,-
CASSLGFRTRTPEETQYF,TGTGCCAGCAGCTTGGGGTTCCGCACGCGGACACCTGAAGAGACCCAGTACTTC,-,TRBV5-6,TRBJ2-5,-
CASSTTGIGQFF,TGTGCCAGTAGTACGACAGGGATTGGGCAGTTCTTC,TRBD1,TRBV19,TRBJ2-1,-
CATSSTGDPHQGGELFF,TGTGCCACCAGCAGTACAGGGGACCCTCACCAGGGCGGGGAGCTGTTTTTT,TRBD1,TRBV15,TRBJ2-2,once
CASSLAQGGSNQPQHF,TGTGCCAGCAGCTTGGCGCAGGGTGGGAGCAATCAGCCCCAGCATTTT,-,TRBV5-5,TRBJ1-5,once